This TCR beta chain was sequenced for a study of CD8 T cells in Susac syndrome. The RNA input was roughly 0.45 to 1 ug, and it was reverse transcribed with random hexamers. In TCRdb, the immunoSEQ multiplex PCR reads were re-called with MiXCR into one record per CDR3 protein. The sample yields under 250,000 distinct CDR3 sequences, roughly 93% seen once. V shed 8 bases and J shed 3 bases, with 10 bases lying between them. Germline CDR1 and CDR2: MNHNS and SASEGT. The CDR3 has 12 amino acids. The sequencing sample was made of CD4+ T cells from PBMCs. This chain links TRBV6-1 with TRBJ2-5, with D possibly TRBD1 on 6 matching bases. The TCR sequence derives from a human donor with multiple sclerosis. CDR3 bases: TGTGCCAGCCAGGCAGGGGAAGAGACCCAGTACTTC. Protein: CASQAGEETQYF.